Listed here are 30 T cell receptor beta chains from one sample, sequenced in a study of T-cell reconstitution after alpha-beta-depleted transplantation in children. Preparation of the TCRbeta library was carried out with unique molecular identifiers. TCRdb reanalysed the PCR reads using MiXCR and keeps one entry per CDR3 protein. The sample lists some 190,000 distinct CDR3 sequences; roughly 11% were seen once. The sample in question was PBMCs, obtained before TCRalphabeta/CD19-depleted stem cell transplant. The receptor set was obtained from a boy aged 2-15 years with acute myeloid leukemia, due to receive a stem cell transplant.

Many counts were recorded for this clonotype. This rearrangement joins TRBV27 to TRBJ2-7, with D perhaps TRBD1 (5 bases). The CDR3 totals 15 residues. Germline values: CDR1 MNHEY, CDR2 SMNVEV (reference sequence). V gave up 0 bases and J gave up 5 bases, with 14 bases separating them. The CDR3 is CASSLSIQVLNEQYF. CDR3 DNA: TGTGCCAGCAGTTTATCAATACAGGTTCTAAACGAGCAGTACTTC.

This clonotype came up many times. The V gene is TRBV5-1, the J gene TRBJ1-2; TRBD1 matches at 7 bases. V lost 1 base, J lost 4 bases, and 7 bases stayed unmatched. Per the germline V gene, CDR1 is SGHRS and CDR2 is YFSETQ. The CDR3 sequence is 15 residues long. Written as DNA, the CDR3 is TGCGCCAGCAGCTTGTTCCAAGGGGGCCTCTATGGCTACACCTTC. This translates into CASSLFQGGLYGYTF.

This clonotype was observed at least ten times. The rearrangement joins TRBV19 to TRBJ2-3, with D possibly matching TRBD2 (5 bases). The germline V gene has CDR1 LNHDA and CDR2 SQIVND (reference sequence). The CDR3 covers 15 residues. V lost 5 bases to trimming and J lost 3 bases, with 15 bases between them. In nucleotides, the CDR3 is TGTGCCAGTAGTTTTTCGGGATCCCTGACAGATACGCAGTATTTT. This sequence encodes CASSFSGSLTDTQYF.

This clonotype has a count of ten or more. The rearrangement links TRBV7-9 to TRBJ1-2; no reliable D call. V gave up 5 bases and J gave up 0 bases, with 10 bases separating them. Germline CDR1 SEHNR, CDR2 FQNEAQ (reference sequence). The length of the CDR3 is 14 residues. CDR3 sequence (DNA): TGTGCCAGCAGCCCCTCTGGGGCTAACTATGGCTACACCTTC. Amino acid sequence: CASSPSGANYGYTF.

This clonotype showed up many times. The chain links TRBV27 to TRBJ2-7; the match to TRBD1 covers 8 bases. The CDR3 is made up of 15 amino acids. From germline, CDR1 is MNHEY and CDR2 SMNVEV (reference sequence). V lost 5 bases, J lost 3 bases, and 9 bases stayed unmatched. The CDR3 nucleotides are TGTGCCAGCAGTCCAGGACAGGGAAACTTCTACGAGCAGTACTTC. This encodes CASSPGQGNFYEQYF.

This clonotype has a count of ten or more. V usage is TRBV20-1 and J usage is TRBJ2-3, with TRBD2 matching over 11 bases. This CDR3 region has 15 residues. The V gene's germline CDR1 is DFQATT and CDR2 SNEGSKA (reference sequence). With V trimmed by 5 bases and J by 2 bases, 6 bases remained unmatched. The CDR3 sequence is CSALAGGPTTDTQYF. The CDR3 DNA sequence: TGCAGTGCTTTAGCGGGAGGGCCTACCACAGATACGCAGTATTTT.

Many counts were recorded for this clonotype. The rearrangement uses TRBV28 and TRBJ2-5; 8 bases align to TRBD2. The CDR3 runs 13 residues. J lost 4 bases, V lost 6 bases, and 4 bases had no gene match. Germline V CDR1 and CDR2: MDHEN, SYDVKM. The CDR3: CASRSSGRETQYF. In nucleotides, the CDR3 is TGTGCCAGCAGGTCGAGCGGGAGAGAGACCCAGTACTTC.

This clonotype has a count of ten or more. The chain couples TRBV29-1 to TRBJ2-7; 10 bases are a match to TRBD2. J was trimmed by 0 bases and V by 0 bases; bases with no gene match: 2. Germline V lookup: CDR1 SQVTM, CDR2 ANQGSEA. This CDR3 has 15 amino acids. The CDR3 bases are TGCAGCGTTGAAGATAGCGGGAGGAGCTCCTACGAGCAGTACTTC. This encodes CSVEDSGRSSYEQYF.

This clonotype showed up just a few times. The V call is TRBV18, the J call TRBJ2-5; D is undetermined. V dropped 0 bases and J dropped 5 bases, with 10 bases sitting between them. The CDR3 consists of 14 residues. Per the germline V gene, CDR1 is KGHSH and CDR2 is LQKENI. The CDR3 DNA is TGTGCCAGCTCACCACCGGCTTCTGGTGAGACCCAGTACTTC. As protein: CASSPPASGETQYF.

At least ten counts were recorded for this clonotype. The V and J genes are TRBV20-1 and TRBJ1-3; D is ambiguous. CDR3 length equals 13 residues. V lost 5 bases and J lost 2, with 10 bases in between. The germline gives CDR1 DFQATT, CDR2 SNEGSKA (reference sequence). CDR3 protein: CSAPDMAGNTIYF. For the CDR3, the DNA is TGCAGTGCTCCTGACATGGCTGGAAACACCATATATTTT.

This clonotype appeared many times. The chain recombines TRBV4-2 with TRBJ2-7; 8 bases match TRBD2. V was pared by 2 bases and J by 0 bases, with 3 bases of the junction left unmatched. Per germline, CDR1 LGHNA and CDR2 YNFKEQ. This CDR3 region has 15 residues. The CDR3 DNA is TGTGCCAGCAGCCAAAGACTAGCGAGCTCCTACGAGCAGTACTTC. Its translation is CASSQRLASSYEQYF.

This clonotype has at least ten counts. The J gene is TRBJ2-5, the V gene TRBV3-1; possibly TRBD1 or TRBD2 for D (5 bases each). Germline assignment: CDR1 LGHDT and CDR2 YNNKEL (reference sequence). Trimming removed 4 bases from V and 2 bases from J, with 11 bases in between. The CDR3 covers 14 residues. The chain's CDR3 is CASSPRGGQETQYF. CDR3 DNA sequence: TGTGCCAGCAGCCCGAGGGGCGGGCAAGAGACCCAGTACTTC.

In this sample, this clonotype turned up many times. J is TRBJ2-2 and V is TRBV5-1; 11 bases fit TRBD1. The V and J ends lost 4 bases and 3 bases, in that order; junction bases with no gene match: 5. Per the germline V gene, CDR1 is SGHRS and CDR2 is YFSETQ. The length of the CDR3 is 16 residues. The CDR3 nucleotides read TGCGCCAGCAGCGCCCGGACAGGGGGCGACACCGGGGAGCTGTTTTTT. It codes for CASSARTGGDTGELFF.

This clonotype was observed at least ten times. One junction end disagrees with the germline gene, perhaps due to a read error. This chain connects TRBV12-3 or TRBV12-4 to TRBJ1-1; maybe TRBD1 (5 bases). CDR3 size: 14 residues. The CDR3 nucleotides are TGTTCCAGCAGCCTGAGGGGTTCCGGGCGAGAAGCTTTCTTT. It encodes CSSSLRGSGREAFF.

There are many counts of this clonotype. The rearrangement uses TRBV20-1 and TRBJ1-5; D is possibly TRBD1 (6 bases). V gave up 0 bases and J gave up 2 bases, with 14 bases separating them. Germline V gives CDR1 DFQATT, CDR2 SNEGSKA (reference sequence). CDR3 length: 16 residues. DNA for the CDR3: TGCAGTGCTAGAGATGCCCAGGGGAATGGCAATCAGCCCCAGCATTTT. As protein: CSARDAQGNGNQPQHF.

This clonotype was counted at least ten times. The CDR3 DNA reads TGTGCCAGCAGCATCTCTGGGCGGCGGACTGAAGCTTTCTTT. Translation: CASSISGRRTEAFF. This chain connects TRBV5-6 to TRBJ1-1; D is unclear. Trimming removed 4 bases from V and 5 bases from J, with 15 bases in between. In germline, CDR1 is SGHDT, CDR2 YYEEEE. The CDR3 consists of 14 residues. The full variable domain, with the rest looked up from reference TRBV5-6 and TRBJ1-1, is DAGVTQSPTHLIKTRGQQVTLRCSPKSGHDTVSWYQQALGQGPQFIFQYYEEEERQRGNFPDRFSGHQFPNYSSELNVNALLLGDSALYLCASSISGRRTEAFFGQGTRLTVV.

This clonotype was recorded at least ten times. The rearrangement joins TRBV12-3 or TRBV12-4 to TRBJ2-6; perhaps D is TRBD1 or TRBD2 (6 bases each). Between the trimmed V and J ends, which lost 5 bases and 4 bases, there was a span of 12 bases. The CDR3 contains 15 residues. The CDR3 loop reads CASSNGGRGANVLTF. The CDR3 DNA reads TGTGCCAGCAGTAATGGGGGGCGCGGGGCCAACGTCCTGACTTTC.

This clonotype showed up many times. The gene calls are TRBV6-1 and TRBJ1-1; D may be TRBD1 (6 bases). The ends were cut back, 6 bases at V and 7 bases at J, with 9 bases in the middle. CDR3 length: 11 amino acids. CDR1 and CDR2 from the germline V gene are MNHNS and SASEGT. The CDR3 loop reads CASSWTDEAFF. The CDR3 nucleotides are TGTGCCAGCAGCTGGACAGATGAAGCTTTCTTT.

The table lists this clonotype with many counts. The chain is built from TRBV20-1 and TRBJ2-7, with a weak D call TRBD1 (6 bases). The CDR3 has 14 amino acids. V lost 3 bases to trimming and J lost 7 bases, with 19 bases between them. Germline CDR1 and CDR2: DFQATT and SNEGSKA (reference sequence). The DNA of the CDR3 is TGCAGTGCTAGCCCCCCTACAGGGTACAGGGAGCAGTACTTC. This sequence encodes CSASPPTGYREQYF.

This sequence joins TRBV9 and TRBJ2-5, with unresolved D. Trimming cost V 1 base and J 2 bases, with 6 bases left between them. Germline loops: CDR1 SGDLS, CDR2 YYNGEE. CDR3 length: 13 residues. CDR3 sequence reads: CASSVRGQETQYF. CDR3 in DNA: TGTGCCAGCAGCGTACGTGGACAAGAGACCCAGTACTTC.

This clonotype was recorded at least ten times. The chain carries TRBV4-1 and TRBJ1-1, with D hard to call. Germline CDR1 and CDR2: MGHRA and YSYEKL. V was clipped by 0 bases and J by 10 bases, with 12 bases between them. The CDR3 length is 13 residues. CDR3 sequence: CASSQDRGRGAFF. In nucleotides, the CDR3 is TGCGCCAGCAGCCAAGATCGAGGGCGGGGAGCTTTCTTT.

This clonotype appeared many times. The CDR3 loop is CASGSRGYNEQFF. In DNA form, the CDR3 reads TGTGCCAGCGGCTCCAGGGGATACAATGAGCAGTTCTTC. J is TRBJ2-1 and V is TRBV27, with a tentative D call TRBD1 (6 bases). Trimming took 8 bases from V and 4 from J, leaving 12 bases between them. The germline V gene encodes CDR1 MNHEY and CDR2 SMNVEV (reference sequence). This CDR3 is 13 amino acids long.

The table lists this clonotype with many counts. V is TRBV20-1 and J is TRBJ1-2, with 7 bases lining up with TRBD1. The CDR3 runs to 13 residues. From germline, CDR1 is DFQATT and CDR2 SNEGSKA (reference sequence). With V trimmed by 5 bases and J by 2 bases, 5 bases remained unmatched. CDR3 nucleotides: TGCAGTGCTCCCAAGGACAGGAACTATGGCTACACCTTC. It specifies CSAPKDRNYGYTF.

The CDR3 DNA sequence: TGTGCCAGCAGTGACCTAGAGGGGGGCGGGCAGCCCCAGCATTTT. Translation: CASSDLEGGGQPQHF. V gene TRBV6-1 combines with J gene TRBJ1-5, with a weak D call TRBD1 (6 bases). The length of the CDR3 is 15 residues. V lost 3 bases to trimming and J lost 7 bases, with 16 bases between them. CDR1 and CDR2 (germline): MNHNS, SASEGT.

Details on this clonotype: A much larger clone is a single base away; this may be a read error. CDR3 sequence (DNA): TGTGCCACCACTGATTTGGCAGGGTATGGCTACACCTTC. Its protein is CATTDLAGYGYTF. The chain recombines TRBV24-1 with TRBJ1-2; TRBD1 is a possible D gene (5 bases). The CDR3 totals 13 residues. Germline values: CDR1 KGHDR, CDR2 SFDVKD.

At least ten counts were recorded for this clonotype. The rearrangement joins TRBV20-1 to TRBJ2-1; TRBD2 is a possible D gene (5 bases). CDR3 length: 16 amino acids. V was pared by 1 base and J by 0 bases, with 13 bases between. CDR1 is DFQATT, CDR2 SNEGSKA, per germline (reference sequence). The CDR3 nucleotides are TGCAGTGCTAGAGTGGGTGGTGGGAGCTCCTACAATGAGCAGTTCTTC. This codes for CSARVGGGSSYNEQFF.

This clonotype was counted ten times or more. The chain recombines TRBV7-8 with TRBJ2-4; a possible D gene is TRBD2 (6 bases). The CDR3 extends over 16 amino acids. V was shortened by 3 bases and J by 1 base, with 13 bases between the two germline ends. From germline, CDR1 is SGHVS and CDR2 FQNEAQ. CDR3 sequence (DNA): TGTGCCAGCAGCTTGCGAGGGGAGGTGGCCAAAAACATTCAGTACTTC. It translates to CASSLRGEVAKNIQYF.

This clonotype was picked up many times. J is TRBJ2-2 and V is TRBV20-1; 15 bases fit TRBD2. Trimming cost V 2 bases and J 7 bases; bases outside gene matches: 5. The CDR3 has 16 residues. Germline CDR1 reads DFQATT; CDR2 reads SNEGSKA (reference sequence). The CDR3 region is CSARRTSGRGSGELFF. The CDR3 region has the DNA TGCAGTGCTAGACGGACTAGCGGGAGGGGTAGCGGGGAGCTGTTTTTT.

Many counts were recorded for this clonotype. The CDR3 region is CASSFLLPEGGWGETQYF. As DNA, the CDR3 is TGCGCCAGCAGCTTCCTCCTGCCAGAGGGGGGCTGGGGTGAGACCCAGTACTTC. The rearrangement links TRBV5-1 to TRBJ2-5; TRBD1 or TRBD2 may be the D gene (6 bases each). V was shortened by 2 bases and J by 5 bases, with 25 bases between the two germline ends. The length of the CDR3 is 18 residues. Germline CDR1 reads SGHRS; CDR2 reads YFSETQ.

This clonotype was seen repeatedly, ten times or more. The chain combines TRBV20-1 with TRBJ2-2; D not resolved. CDR3 size: 12 residues. Trimming left V 3 bases short and J 6 bases short, with 8 bases between. The germline gives CDR1 DFQATT, CDR2 SNEGSKA (reference sequence). The CDR3 DNA is TGCAGTGCTAGGGTATCAGCCGGGGAGCTGTTTTTT. It codes for CSARVSAGELFF.